This T cell receptor (beta chain) was documented in a study of blood T cell repertoires in COVID-19 (dated by TCRdb to 2018 to 2021). Looking at the study overall: Samples covering the acute and convalescent phases of COVID-19 were provided by collaborators in the United States, Italy and Spain. The material from the prospective study consisted of cDNA or gDNA derived from T cells, B-cell-depleted T cells, or PBMCs. The dataset comprised deeply sampled blood TCRbeta repertoires from subjects exposed to, actively infected with, or recovered from COVID-19. The repertoires were made available in a free public database intended to serve as a resource for research on the immune response to SARS-CoV-2. The samples were drawn from two sources: the first 160 participants of the ongoing ImmuneRACE study, and fewer than 1,500 subjects contributed by 6 global collaborators. A de-identified subject ID, COVID-19 status, age in years and sex were almost always included in the sample metadata. Where available, HLA class I and class II types were taken from metadata supplied by the sample provider and were not determined by assay-based typing. The research as a whole found: The quantity of clinical and demographic metadata differed by source and by participant and was supplied without curation.

Whole blood was collected in K2EDTA tubes by collaborating institutions according to the institutions' own protocols. For TCRbeta analysis, collaborator samples were shipped as frozen whole blood, as isolated PBMCs, or as DNA extracted from either sample type. The immunoSEQ Assay, a bias-controlled multiplex PCR, was used to amplify TCRbeta CDR3 regions from genomic DNA. In the authors' own workflow: Within the assay, amplification of reference gene primers was used to estimate how many nucleated cells each sample contained. To quantify the absolute abundance of each unique TCRbeta CDR3 rearrangement, sequence reads were collapsed and filtered. For each sample, productive Simpson clonality was calculated as the square root of Simpson's diversity index across productive rearrangements. The table comes from immuneACCESS by way of TCRdb, which keeps in-frame sequences with V and J called. Part of the clones is missing from these tables; in studies checked, under half for an unresolved V gene and the rest for unknown reasons. V and J calls and clone size are given by that table; D and trimming were obtained from the DNA. The sample table contains 25,000 to 35,000 clones; only one count was recorded for roughly 85% of them. Under 9.5% of the sample goes to the ten largest clones.

This clone was seen once. The antigen it binds to is not known. No base qualities exist here, and no much larger clone lies one base off it. This receptor was obtained from a man at least 80 years old with active COVID-19. The sequencing input was peripheral blood.

The CDR3 protein is CASKAAYEQYF. The DNA reads TGTGCCAGCAAGGCGGCCTACGAGCAGTACTTC. Recombination linked TRBV2 to TRBJ2-7, with the D segment identity uncertain. According to the germline V gene, CDR1 reads SNHLY and CDR2 reads FYNNEI. Reading from cysteine to phenylalanine, the CDR3 counts 11 amino acids. CDR3 DNA is the only sequence kept; it has 33 bases, read in frame from the first base. V loses 7 bases of germline sequence and J loses 2 bases, and the interval between the two ends is 6 bases. The full variable domain, completed from the reference TRBV2 and TRBJ2-7 proteins outside the CDR3, reads EPEVTQTPSHQVTQMGQEVILRCVPISNHLYFYWYRQILGQKVEFLVSFYNNEISEKSEIFDDQFSVERPDGSNFTLKIRSTKLEDSAMYFCASKAAYEQYFGPGTRLTVT.